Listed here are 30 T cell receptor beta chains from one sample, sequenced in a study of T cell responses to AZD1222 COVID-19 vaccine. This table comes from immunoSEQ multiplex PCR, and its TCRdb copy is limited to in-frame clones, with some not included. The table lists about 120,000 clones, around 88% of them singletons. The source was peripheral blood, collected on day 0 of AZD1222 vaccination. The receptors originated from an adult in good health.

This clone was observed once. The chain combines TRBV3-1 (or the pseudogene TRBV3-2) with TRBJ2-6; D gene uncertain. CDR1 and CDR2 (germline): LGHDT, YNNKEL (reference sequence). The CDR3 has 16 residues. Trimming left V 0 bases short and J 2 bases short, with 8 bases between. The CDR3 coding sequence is TGTGCCAGCAGCCAAGATATAACACCTGGGGCCAACGTCCTGACTTTC. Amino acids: CASSQDITPGANVLTF.

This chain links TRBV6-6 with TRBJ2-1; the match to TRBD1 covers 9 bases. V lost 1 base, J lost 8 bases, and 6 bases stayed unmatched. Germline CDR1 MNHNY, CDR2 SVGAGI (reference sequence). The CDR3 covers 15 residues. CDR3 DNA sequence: TGTGCCAGCAGTTACTTCGGGACAGGGACCCATGAGCAGTTCTTC. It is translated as CASSYFGTGTHEQFF.

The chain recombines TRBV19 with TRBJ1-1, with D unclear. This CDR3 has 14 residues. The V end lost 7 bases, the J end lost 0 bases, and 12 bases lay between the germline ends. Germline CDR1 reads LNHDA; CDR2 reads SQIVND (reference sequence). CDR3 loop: CASKDPRMNTEAFF. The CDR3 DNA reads TGTGCCAGTAAAGACCCCAGGATGAACACTGAAGCTTTCTTT.

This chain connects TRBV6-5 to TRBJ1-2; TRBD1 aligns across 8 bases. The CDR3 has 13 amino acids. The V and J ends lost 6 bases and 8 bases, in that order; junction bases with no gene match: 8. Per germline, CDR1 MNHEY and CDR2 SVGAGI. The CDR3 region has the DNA TGTGCCAGCAGATTCGGACAGGGTGGGGGCTACACCTTC. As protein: CASRFGQGGGYTF.

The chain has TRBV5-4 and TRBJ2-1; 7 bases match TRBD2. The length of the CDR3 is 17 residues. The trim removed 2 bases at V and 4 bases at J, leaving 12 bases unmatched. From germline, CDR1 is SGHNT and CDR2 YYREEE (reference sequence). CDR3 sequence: CASSFIGLAELYNEQFF. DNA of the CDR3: TGTGCCAGCAGCTTTATAGGCCTAGCGGAGCTTTACAATGAGCAGTTCTTC.

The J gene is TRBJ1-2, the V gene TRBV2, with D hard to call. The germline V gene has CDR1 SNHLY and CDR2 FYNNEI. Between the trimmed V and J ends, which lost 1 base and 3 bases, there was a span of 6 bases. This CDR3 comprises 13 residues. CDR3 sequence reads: CASSEGRDYGYTF. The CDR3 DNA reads TGTGCCAGCAGTGAAGGAAGGGACTATGGCTACACCTTC. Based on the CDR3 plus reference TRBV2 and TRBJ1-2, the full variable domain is EPEVTQTPSHQVTQMGQEVILRCVPISNHLYFYWYRQILGQKVEFLVSFYNNEISEKSEIFDDQFSVERPDGSNFTLKIRSTKLEDSAMYFCASSEGRDYGYTFGSGTRLTVV.

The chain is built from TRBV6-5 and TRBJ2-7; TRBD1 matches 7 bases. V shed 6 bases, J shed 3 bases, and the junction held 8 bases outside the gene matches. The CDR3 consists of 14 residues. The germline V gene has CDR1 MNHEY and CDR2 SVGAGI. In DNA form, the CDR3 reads TGTGCCAGCAGCACGGACAGGACGTTCTACGAGCAGTACTTC. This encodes CASSTDRTFYEQYF.

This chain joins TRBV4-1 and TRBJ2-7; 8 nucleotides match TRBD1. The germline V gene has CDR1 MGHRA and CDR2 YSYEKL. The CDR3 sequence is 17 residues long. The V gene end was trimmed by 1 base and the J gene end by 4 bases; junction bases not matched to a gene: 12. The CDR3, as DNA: TGCGCCAGCAGCCAAGTGCTGACAGGGGACGGGCGGTACGAGCAGTACTTC. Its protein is CASSQVLTGDGRYEQYF.

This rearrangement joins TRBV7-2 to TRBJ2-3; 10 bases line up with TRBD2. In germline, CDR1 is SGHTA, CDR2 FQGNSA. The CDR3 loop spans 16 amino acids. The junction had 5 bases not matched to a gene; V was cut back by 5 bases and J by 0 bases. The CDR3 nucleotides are TGTGCCAGCAGCCCTAGCGGGGGCCCTAGCACAGATACGCAGTATTTT. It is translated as CASSPSGGPSTDTQYF.

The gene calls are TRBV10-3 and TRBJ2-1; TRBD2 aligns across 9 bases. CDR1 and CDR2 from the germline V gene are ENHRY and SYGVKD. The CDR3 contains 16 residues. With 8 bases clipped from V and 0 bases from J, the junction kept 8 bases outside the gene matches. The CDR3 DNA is TGTGCCATCGCCGGACTAGCGCGGGGCTCCTACAATGAGCAGTTCTTC. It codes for CAIAGLARGSYNEQFF.

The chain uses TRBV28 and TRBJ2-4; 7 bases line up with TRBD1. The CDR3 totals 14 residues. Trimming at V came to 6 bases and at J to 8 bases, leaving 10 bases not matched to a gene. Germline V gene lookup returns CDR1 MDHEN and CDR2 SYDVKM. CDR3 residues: CASSPSTGRHIQYF. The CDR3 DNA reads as TGTGCCAGCAGCCCCTCGACAGGGCGCCACATTCAGTACTTC.

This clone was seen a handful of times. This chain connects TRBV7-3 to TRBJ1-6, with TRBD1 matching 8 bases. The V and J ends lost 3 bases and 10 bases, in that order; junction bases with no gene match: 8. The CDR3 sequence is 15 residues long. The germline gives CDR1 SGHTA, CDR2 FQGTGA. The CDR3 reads CASSFQGAGGSPLHF. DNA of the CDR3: TGTGCCAGCAGCTTTCAGGGGGCGGGTGGATCACCCCTCCACTTT.

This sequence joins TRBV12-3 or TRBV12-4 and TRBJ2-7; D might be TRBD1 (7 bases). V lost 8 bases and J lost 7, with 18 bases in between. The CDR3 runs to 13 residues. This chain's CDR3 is CASEVRGAREQYF. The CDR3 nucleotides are TGTGCCAGCGAGGTCAGGGGGGCGCGAGAGCAGTACTTC.

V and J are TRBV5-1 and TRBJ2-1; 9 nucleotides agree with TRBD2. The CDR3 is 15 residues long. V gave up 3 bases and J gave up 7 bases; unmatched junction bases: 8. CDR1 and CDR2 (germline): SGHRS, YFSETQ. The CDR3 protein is CASSSGLAPWNEQFF. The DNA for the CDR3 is TGCGCCAGCAGCTCAGGACTAGCGCCCTGGAATGAGCAGTTCTTC. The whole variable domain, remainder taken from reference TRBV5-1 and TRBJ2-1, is KAGVTQTPRYLIKTRGQQVTLSCSPISGHRSVSWYQQTPGQGLQFLFEYFSETQRNKGNFPGRFSGRQFSNSRSEMNVSTLELGDSALYLCASSSGLAPWNEQFFGPGTRLTVL.

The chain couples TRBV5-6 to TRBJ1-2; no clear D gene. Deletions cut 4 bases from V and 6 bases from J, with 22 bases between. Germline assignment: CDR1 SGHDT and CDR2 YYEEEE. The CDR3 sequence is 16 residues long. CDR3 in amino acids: CASSPPGTRASHGYTF. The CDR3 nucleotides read TGTGCCAGCAGCCCCCCGGGAACCAGAGCCTCTCATGGCTACACCTTC.

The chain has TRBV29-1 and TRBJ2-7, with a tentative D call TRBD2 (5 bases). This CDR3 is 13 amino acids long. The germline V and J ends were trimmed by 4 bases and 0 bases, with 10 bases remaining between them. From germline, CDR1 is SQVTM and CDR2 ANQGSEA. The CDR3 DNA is TGCAGCGTTGGCCGGGGATTCTCCTACGAGCAGTACTTC. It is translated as CSVGRGFSYEQYF.

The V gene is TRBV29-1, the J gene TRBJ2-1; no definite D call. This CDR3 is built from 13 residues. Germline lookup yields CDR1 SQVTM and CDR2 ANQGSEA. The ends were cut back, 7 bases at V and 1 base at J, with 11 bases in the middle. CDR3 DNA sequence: TGCAGCGACGTGCAACAGTCCTACAATGAGCAGTTCTTC. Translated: CSDVQQSYNEQFF.

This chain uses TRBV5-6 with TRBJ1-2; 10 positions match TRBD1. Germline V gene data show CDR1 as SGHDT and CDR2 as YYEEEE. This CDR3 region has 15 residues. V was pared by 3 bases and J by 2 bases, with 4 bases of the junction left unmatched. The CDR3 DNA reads TGTGCCAGCAGCTCCCTGGGACAGGGGAACTATGGCTACACCTTC. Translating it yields CASSSLGQGNYGYTF.

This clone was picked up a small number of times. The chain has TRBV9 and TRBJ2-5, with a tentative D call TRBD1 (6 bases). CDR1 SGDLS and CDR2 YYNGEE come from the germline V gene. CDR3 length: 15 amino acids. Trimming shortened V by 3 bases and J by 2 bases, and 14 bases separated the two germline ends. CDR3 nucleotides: TGTGCCAGCAGCGAGGGGGACGAGAAGCAAGAGACCCAGTACTTC. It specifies CASSEGDEKQETQYF.

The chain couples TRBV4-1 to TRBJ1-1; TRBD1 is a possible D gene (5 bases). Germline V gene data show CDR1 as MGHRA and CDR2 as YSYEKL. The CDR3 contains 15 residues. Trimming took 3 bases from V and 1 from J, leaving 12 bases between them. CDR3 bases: TGCGCCAGCAGCCATGGTGACAGACAGAACACTGAAGCTTTCTTT. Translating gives CASSHGDRQNTEAFF.

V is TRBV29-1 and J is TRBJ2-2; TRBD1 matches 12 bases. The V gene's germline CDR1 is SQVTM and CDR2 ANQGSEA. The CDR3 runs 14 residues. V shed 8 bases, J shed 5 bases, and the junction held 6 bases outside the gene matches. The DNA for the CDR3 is TGCAGCATCCGGGACAGGGGGCAAACCGGGGAGCTGTTTTTT. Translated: CSIRDRGQTGELFF.

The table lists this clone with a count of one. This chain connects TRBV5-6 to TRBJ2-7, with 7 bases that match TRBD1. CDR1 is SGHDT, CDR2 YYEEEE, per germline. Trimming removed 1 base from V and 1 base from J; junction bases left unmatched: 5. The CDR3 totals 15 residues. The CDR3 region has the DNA TGTGCCAGCAGCTTGTTATCAGGGGGTTCCTACGAGCAGTACTTC. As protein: CASSLLSGGSYEQYF.

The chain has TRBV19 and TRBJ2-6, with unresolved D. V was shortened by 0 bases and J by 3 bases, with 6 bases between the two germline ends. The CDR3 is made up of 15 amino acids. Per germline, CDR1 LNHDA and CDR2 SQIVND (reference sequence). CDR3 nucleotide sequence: TGTGCCAGTAGTATAGAGACGGTTGGGGCCAACGTCCTGACTTTC. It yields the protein CASSIETVGANVLTF. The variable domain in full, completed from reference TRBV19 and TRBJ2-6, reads DGGITQSPKYLFRKEGQNVTLSCEQNLNHDAMYWYRQDPGQGLRLIYYSQIVNDFQKGDIAEGYSVSREKKESFPLTVTSAQKNPTAFYLCASSIETVGANVLTFGAGSRLTVL.

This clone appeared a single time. CDR3: CASSQLTAGNQPQHF. CDR3 DNA: TGTGCCAGCTCCCAGTTGACGGCAGGGAATCAGCCCCAGCATTTT. The V call is TRBV18, the J call TRBJ1-5; tentative D call: TRBD1 (5 bases). This CDR3 contains 15 residues. Germline V gene lookup returns CDR1 KGHSH and CDR2 LQKENI. The V gene lost 6 bases and the J gene lost 4 bases, with 16 bases spanning the gap.

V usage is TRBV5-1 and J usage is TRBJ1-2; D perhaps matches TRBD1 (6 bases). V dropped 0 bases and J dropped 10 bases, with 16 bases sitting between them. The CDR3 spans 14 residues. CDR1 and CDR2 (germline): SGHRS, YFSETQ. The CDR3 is CASSLVGGATDYTF. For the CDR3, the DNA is TGCGCCAGCAGCTTGGTAGGGGGGGCGACCGACTACACCTTC.

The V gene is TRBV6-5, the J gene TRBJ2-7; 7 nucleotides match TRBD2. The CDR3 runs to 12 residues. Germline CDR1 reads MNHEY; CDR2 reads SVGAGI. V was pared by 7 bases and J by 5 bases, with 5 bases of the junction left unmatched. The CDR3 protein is CASTGRVDEQYF. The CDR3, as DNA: TGTGCCAGCACAGGGAGGGTAGACGAGCAGTACTTC.

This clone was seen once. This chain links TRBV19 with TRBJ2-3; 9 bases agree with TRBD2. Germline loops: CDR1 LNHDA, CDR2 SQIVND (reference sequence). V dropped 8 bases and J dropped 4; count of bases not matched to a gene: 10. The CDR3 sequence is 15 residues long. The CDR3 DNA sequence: TGTGCCAGTGGTGTACCGCGGGGGGGCCCAGATACGCAGTATTTT. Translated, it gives CASGVPRGGPDTQYF. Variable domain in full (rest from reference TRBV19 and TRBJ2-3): DGGITQSPKYLFRKEGQNVTLSCEQNLNHDAMYWYRQDPGQGLRLIYYSQIVNDFQKGDIAEGYSVSREKKESFPLTVTSAQKNPTAFYLCASGVPRGGPDTQYFGPGTRLTVL.

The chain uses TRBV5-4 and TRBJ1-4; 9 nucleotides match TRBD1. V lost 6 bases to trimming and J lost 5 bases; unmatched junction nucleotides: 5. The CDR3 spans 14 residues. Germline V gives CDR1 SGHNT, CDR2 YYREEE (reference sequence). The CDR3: CASTQQGANEKLFF. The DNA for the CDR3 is TGTGCCAGCACCCAACAGGGGGCGAATGAAAAACTGTTTTTT.

The CDR3 spells CAISESTGETYEQYF. CDR3 DNA: TGTGCCATCAGTGAATCAACAGGGGAAACCTACGAGCAGTACTTC. The rearrangement joins TRBV10-3 to TRBJ2-7, with 7 bases matching TRBD1. Germline V CDR1 and CDR2: ENHRY, SYGVKD. This CDR3 comprises 15 residues. Trimming removed 3 bases from V and 2 bases from J; junction bases left unmatched: 7.

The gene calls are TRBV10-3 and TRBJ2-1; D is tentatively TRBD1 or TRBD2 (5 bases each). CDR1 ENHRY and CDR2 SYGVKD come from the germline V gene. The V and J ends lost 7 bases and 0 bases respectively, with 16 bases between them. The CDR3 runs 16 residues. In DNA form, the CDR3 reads TGTGCCATCAAGAGGACGGGGACGAGCTCCTACAATGAGCAGTTCTTC. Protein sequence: CAIKRTGTSSYNEQFF.